This record covers a single T cell receptor beta chain. Its target is not known. These data originate in a study of T cell responses to AZD1222 COVID-19 vaccine. Study-level points and caveats: Possibly, clonal diversity was underestimated; donors were largely white British and included more females. Two AZD1222 administrations were followed by greater Spike-specific TCR breadth and depth. The peak T cell response came first, and repertoires were sampled only after it. Vaccine-related CD4 TCRs covered spike, predominating at 160-218 and 743-854.

Per the germline V gene, CDR1 is SGHVS and CDR2 is FQNEAQ. The V end lost 0 bases, the J end lost 3 bases, and 9 bases lay between the germline ends. The CDR3 has 15 residues. Data came from immunoSEQ multiplex PCR; TCRdb stores just in-frame clones and leaves some out. The repertoire holds about 97,000 clones, with roughly 90% as singletons. The sample consisted of peripheral blood, taken on day 0 of AZD1222 vaccination. The V gene is TRBV7-8, the J gene TRBJ1-5, with D uncertain. The TCR comes from an adult in good health. The DNA of the CDR3 is TGTGCCAGCAGCTTAGCGCTGGGTCTCAATCAGCCCCAGCATTTT. Its translation is CASSLALGLNQPQHF.